A single sample gave rise to the 23 T cell receptor beta chains below, sequenced in a study of cytomegalovirus exposure and HLA in healthy donors. Here immunoSEQ multiplex PCR was the method, and the copy in TCRdb shows in-frame clones only, minus some. Of around 150,000 clones listed, nearly 90% are singletons. The specimen was PBMCs. The receptors stem from a woman between 18 and 29 years old in good health and CMV-seropositive.

The chain links TRBV7-2 to TRBJ1-2; 8 bases map to TRBD1. Germline trimming cut 3 bases from V and 0 bases from J; bases unmatched to any gene: 6. This CDR3 has 16 residues. Germline CDR1 and CDR2: SGHTA and FQGNSA. The CDR3 bases are TGTGCCAGCAGCTTCGGACAGGGCTTAGCTAACTATGGCTACACCTTC. Residues: CASSFGQGLANYGYTF.

The count of this clone is one. V is TRBV7-9 and J is TRBJ2-7; 8 nucleotides match TRBD2. Germline V gene data show CDR1 as SEHNR and CDR2 as FQNEAQ (reference sequence). CDR3 length: 13 residues. The V segment lost 2 bases and the J segment 3 bases; nucleotides outside the gene matches: 0. The CDR3: CASSLSGSYEQYF. In DNA, the CDR3 is TGTGCCAGCAGCTTAAGCGGGAGCTACGAGCAGTACTTC.

In DNA form, the CDR3 reads TGTGCCAGCAGCTTAGATAGGGGTAATAGGGAGACCCAGTACTTC. Translation gives CASSLDRGNRETQYF. The chain carries TRBV7-2 and TRBJ2-5, with D possibly TRBD1 on 5 matching bases. The length of the CDR3 is 15 residues. V lost 1 base to trimming and J lost 5 bases, with 14 bases between them. Germline CDR1 reads SGHTA; CDR2 reads FQGNSA.

The gene calls are TRBV10-3 and TRBJ1-5; D is ambiguous. Per germline, CDR1 ENHRY and CDR2 SYGVKD. Trimming left V 10 bases short and J 3 bases short, with 19 bases between. The CDR3 runs to 15 residues. The CDR3, as DNA: TGTGCCACCCCCCTAGGAGGAGCTATCAATCAGCCCCAGCATTTT. This encodes CATPLGGAINQPQHF.

The V call is TRBV27, the J call TRBJ2-7; D may be TRBD2 (6 bases). Per the germline V gene, CDR1 is MNHEY and CDR2 is SMNVEV (reference sequence). The CDR3 totals 14 residues. The V end was cut by 5 bases, the J end by 5 bases, with 16 bases between. The CDR3 loop reads CASSPRGTLDEQYF. DNA for the CDR3: TGTGCCAGCAGTCCTCGCGGGACCCTCGACGAGCAGTACTTC.

V usage is TRBV9 and J usage is TRBJ1-4; perhaps TRBD1 as D (6 bases). The CDR3 length is 15 residues. CDR1 and CDR2 (germline): SGDLS, YYNGEE. Trimming shortened V by 1 base and J by 7 bases, and 14 bases separated the two germline ends. CDR3 coding DNA: TGTGCCAGCAGCGTACAGGGGATGGTGACTGAAAAACTGTTTTTT. It translates to CASSVQGMVTEKLFF.

The rearrangement links TRBV6-1 to TRBJ2-7; no clear D gene. The CDR3 extends over 14 amino acids. Germline CDR1 is MNHNS and CDR2 is SASEGT. Trimming pared 0 bases from V and 6 bases from J, leaving 12 bases between. The CDR3 nucleotides read TGTGCCAGCAGTGAAGCGCTTAGCACGGGCGAGCAGTACTTC. Translating it yields CASSEALSTGEQYF.

The table lists this clone with a count of one. The V call is TRBV19, the J call TRBJ1-1; 7 nucleotides align to TRBD1. The trim removed 4 bases at V and 2 bases at J, leaving 7 bases unmatched. The CDR3 contains 15 residues. Per germline, CDR1 LNHDA and CDR2 SQIVND (reference sequence). The CDR3: CASSTTGTANTEAFF. CDR3 coding DNA: TGTGCCAGTAGTACCACCGGGACAGCCAACACTGAAGCTTTCTTT.

The chain uses TRBV5-4 and TRBJ2-3; TRBD2 might be the D (5 bases). Germline CDR1 reads SGHNT; CDR2 reads YYREEE (reference sequence). V lost 5 bases, J lost 0 bases, and 13 bases lay in between. This CDR3 has 15 residues. CDR3 coding DNA: TGTGCCAGCAGTTTATGGAGGCCTAGCACAGATACGCAGTATTTT. Protein: CASSLWRPSTDTQYF.

This chain joins TRBV5-1 and TRBJ2-4; 7 bases map to TRBD1. Germline-derived CDR1 and CDR2 are SGHRS and YFSETQ. The J segment lost 8 bases and the V segment lost 4 bases, leaving 9 bases of the junction unmatched. The length of the CDR3 is 14 residues. The CDR3, as DNA: TGCGCCAGCAGCCCCCCCGGGACAGTGGACATTCAGTACTTC. Its translation: CASSPPGTVDIQYF.

The chain employs TRBV14 and TRBJ2-1, with 13 bases fitting TRBD2. Trimming removed 4 bases from V and 1 base from J; junction bases left unmatched: 4. This CDR3 has 17 residues. Germline CDR1 reads SGHDN; CDR2 reads FVKESK. CDR3 bases: TGTGCCAGCAGCCTAAGACTAGCGGGAGGATCCTACAATGAGCAGTTCTTC. Protein product: CASSLRLAGGSYNEQFF.

This clone occurred once. The chain is built from TRBV2 and TRBJ1-1; perhaps TRBD1 as D (5 bases). V lost 3 bases and J 5 bases, leaving 13 bases between the germline ends. This CDR3 contains 14 residues. Per the germline V gene, CDR1 is SNHLY and CDR2 is FYNNEI. CDR3 coding DNA: TGTGCCAGCAGTGAGGACCAAAGGGGTACTGAAGCTTTCTTT. It codes for CASSEDQRGTEAFF. Based on the CDR3 plus reference TRBV2 and TRBJ1-1, the full variable domain is EPEVTQTPSHQVTQMGQEVILRCVPISNHLYFYWYRQILGQKVEFLVSFYNNEISEKSEIFDDQFSVERPDGSNFTLKIRSTKLEDSAMYFCASSEDQRGTEAFFGQGTRLTVV.

This sequence joins TRBV6-6 and TRBJ2-7; tentative D call: TRBD2 (6 bases). This CDR3 is built from 15 residues. Germline CDR1 and CDR2: MNHNY and SVGAGI (reference sequence). Trimming shortened V by 6 bases and J by 0 bases, and 15 bases separated the two germline ends. The CDR3 here is CASSPREASSYEQYF. CDR3 DNA: TGTGCCAGCAGCCCAAGGGAGGCAAGCTCCTACGAGCAGTACTTC.

V is TRBV10-1 and J is TRBJ2-7; 10 bases agree with TRBD2. This CDR3 is built from 13 residues. CDR1 WNHNN and CDR2 SYGVQD come from the germline V gene (reference sequence). V was pared by 5 bases and J by 4 bases, with 2 bases of the junction left unmatched. CDR3 coding DNA: TGCGCCAGCAGTAAAGCGGGAGGGTACGAGCAGTACTTC. This sequence encodes CASSKAGGYEQYF.

The V call is TRBV18, the J call TRBJ2-2, with TRBD2 as a possible D gene (7 bases). The CDR3 covers 17 residues. The germline V gene has CDR1 KGHSH and CDR2 LQKENI. Trimming stripped 0 bases from V and 4 bases from J, with 15 bases between. The CDR3: CASSPPGAGASTGELFF. CDR3 coding DNA: TGTGCCAGCTCACCACCGGGCGCGGGGGCGAGCACCGGGGAGCTGTTTTTT.

In the case of this clone: A read error may produce the germline difference seen at one junction end. The rearrangement links TRBV7-7 to TRBJ2-1; TRBD1 matches at 8 bases. From germline, CDR1 is SSHAT and CDR2 FNYEAQ (reference sequence). This CDR3 spans 13 amino acids. The DNA for the CDR3 is TGTGCTAGCAGCTTAGGACAGGGCAATGAGCAGTTCTTC. Translated: CASSLGQGNEQFF.

The rearrangement uses TRBV29-1 and TRBJ2-7; 8 bases match TRBD2. This CDR3 has 16 amino acids. The germline V gene encodes CDR1 SQVTM and CDR2 ANQGSEA. V shed 4 bases and J 0 bases; nucleotides not matched to a gene: 11. For the CDR3, the DNA is TGCAGCGTTGTGGGAACTAGCGGAGCCTACTCCTACGAGCAGTACTTC. Its protein product is CSVVGTSGAYSYEQYF.

This clone has just one count. The CDR3 DNA follows: TGTGCCAGCAGTTTCCTCGGGACAGGGAATGAAAAACTGTTTTTT. Amino acid sequence: CASSFLGTGNEKLFF. The chain combines TRBV27 with TRBJ1-4; 9 bases line up with TRBD1. Germline lookup yields CDR1 MNHEY and CDR2 SMNVEV (reference sequence). V lost 3 bases, J lost 5 bases, and 4 bases stayed unmatched. This CDR3 region has 15 residues.

The V and J genes are TRBV18 and TRBJ1-2, with D perhaps TRBD1 (6 bases). Germline V gives CDR1 KGHSH, CDR2 LQKENI. The ends were cut back, 4 bases at V and 8 bases at J, with 14 bases in the middle. This CDR3 spans 13 amino acids. The CDR3 DNA reads TGTGCCAGCTCACTGAACAGGGATGAGGGCTACACCTTC. It yields the protein CASSLNRDEGYTF.

The chain joins TRBV7-8 to TRBJ2-1; TRBD2 is a possible D gene (5 bases). This CDR3 has 17 residues. Trimming stripped 5 bases from V and 0 bases from J, with 17 bases between. Germline V gene data show CDR1 as SGHVS and CDR2 as FQNEAQ. The DNA of the CDR3 is TGTGCCAGCAGCGCCCCGGCTAGCCGGAGCTCCTACAATGAGCAGTTCTTC. Translating it yields CASSAPASRSSYNEQFF.

This clone occurred once. CDR3: CASQRGYEQYF. The CDR3 coding sequence is TGTGCCTCACAGCGGGGCTACGAGCAGTACTTC. The chain links TRBV27 to TRBJ2-7; 7 bases line up with TRBD2. This CDR3 is built from 11 residues. Germline-derived CDR1 and CDR2 are MNHEY and SMNVEV (reference sequence). V lost 11 bases and J lost 3; bases outside the gene matches: 4.

This clone was recorded once. The CDR3 DNA is TGTGCCAGCAGCCCAGACAGGTCTAACTATGGCTACACCTTC. Protein sequence: CASSPDRSNYGYTF. The J gene is TRBJ1-2, the V gene TRBV7-9, with D perhaps TRBD1 (6 bases). The CDR3 spans 14 residues. The germline V and J ends were trimmed by 5 bases and 0 bases, with 10 bases remaining between them. CDR1 and CDR2 (germline): SEHNR, FQNEAQ (reference sequence).

The chain couples TRBV5-1 to TRBJ2-5; D gene unclear. In germline, CDR1 is SGHRS, CDR2 YFSETQ. There are 14 residues in the CDR3. V was pared by 3 bases and J by 0 bases, with 9 bases between. CDR3 in amino acids: CASSYTAYQETQYF. CDR3 DNA: TGCGCCAGCAGCTATACTGCCTACCAAGAGACCCAGTACTTC.